This entry concerns a single T cell receptor (beta chain). The antigen is undetermined. The sample belongs to a study of cytomegalovirus exposure and HLA in healthy donors. The study's findings and limits: Overall, about 160 TCR beta chains were annotated as cytomegalovirus-associated. Analysis performed later found 16,951 TCR beta sequences associated with HLA alleles at 0.05 false discovery rate. Later work showed greater clonal expansion in HLA-associated TCR beta chains than in equally common others.

This PCR relied on a set of 60 Vbeta primers and 13 Jbeta primers. TCRdb's table, derived via immunoSEQ multiplex PCR, lists solely in-frame clones and lacks some. This table holds approximately 120,000 clones, about two thirds found once. At collection, donors were nominally healthy, but unrecorded immune exposures were probable. The source is a man aged 30 to 45 in good health and CMV-seronegative. Sequenced material: PBMCs.

For the CDR3, the DNA is TGTGCCAGCGCTTACGGGGTTTTGGATGAGCAGTTCTTC. Translation: CASAYGVLDEQFF. V is TRBV9 and J is TRBJ2-1; tentatively, D is TRBD2 (5 bases). V was clipped by 7 bases and J by 8 bases, with 16 bases between them. The CDR3 sequence is 13 residues long. CDR1 and CDR2 from the germline V gene are SGDLS and YYNGEE.